This T cell receptor beta chain emerged from a study of blood T cell repertoires in COVID-19. A single count supports this clone. The CDR3 sequence is 15 residues long. Trimming shortened V by 6 bases and J by 2 bases, and 16 bases separated the two germline ends. CDR1 and CDR2 from the germline V gene are MDHEN and SYDVKM. TCRdb's copy holds only in-frame clones and misses some; the assay was immunoSEQ multiplex PCR. The sample has more than 70,000 clones, approximately 86% seen once. This receptor was obtained from a woman of 80 years or more with acute or convalescent COVID-19. The chain employs TRBV28 and TRBJ2-5, with a tentative D call TRBD2 (6 bases). Material for sequencing was peripheral blood. This CDR3 is CASSKLGLRQETQYF. The DNA of the CDR3 is TGTGCCAGCAGCAAACTGGGACTGCGACAAGAGACCCAGTACTTC.